The source of this T cell receptor (beta chain) is a study of CD8+ T cells in alopecia areata. Study-level findings and limits: Scalp sequencing captures resident alphabeta T cells of normal skin too. It was lesional scalp, especially alopecia totalis/universalis, that showed higher clonality than normal scalp.

The authors extracted RNA and reverse transcribed it into cDNA as the sequencing template. TCRdb's copy holds only in-frame clones and misses some; the assay was immunoSEQ multiplex PCR. The sample lists 120,000 or so clones, about 51% occurring once. With regard to this clone: Its antigen is not known.

V lost 11 bases and J lost 11, with 27 bases in between. There are 14 residues in the CDR3. Germline loops: CDR1 MDHEN, CDR2 SYDVKM. Researchers took lesional scalp punch biopsies and peripheral blood from people who were alopecia areata patients. Starting from PBMCs, sorting isolated CD4+ and CD8+ T cells. The specimen sequenced was NKG2D-low CD8+ T cells sorted from blood. The TCR originated in a human donor with alopecia areata. The chain combines TRBV28 with TRBJ2-5, with a tentative D call TRBD2 (6 bases). CDR3 sequence reads: CASPRGGEADTQYF. The CDR3 DNA is TGTGCCTCTCCCCGGGGCGGGGAGGCAGATACGCAGTACTTC.